The clone carrying this T cell receptor (beta chain) was found a few times. What it binds is not known. Here immunoSEQ multiplex PCR was the method, and the copy in TCRdb shows in-frame clones only, minus some. In the table there are 250,000 to 300,000 clones, approximately 94% of which are singletons. The germline CDR1 and CDR2 sequences are LNHDA and SQIVND (reference sequence). The V end was cut by 4 bases, the J end by 10 bases, with 11 bases between. This CDR3 region has 13 residues. The data were taken from a study of T cell responses to AZD1222 COVID-19 vaccine. Overall study findings and caveats: Mapped onto spike, vaccine-associated CD4 TCRs spanned it and were dominant at 160-218 and 743-854. Reports indicate that nearly half of spike-specific TCRs are directed at unmutated variant regions.

The origin of this receptor is an adult who received the AZD1222 COVID-19 vaccine. The gene calls are TRBV19 and TRBJ1-6, with D unclear. The sequencing here drew on peripheral blood, taken 28 days after the second AZD1222 dose. The CDR3 region is CASSTVTDSPLHF. The CDR3 bases are TGTGCCAGTAGTACAGTCACGGACTCACCCCTCCACTTT. Supplemented by reference TRBV19 and TRBJ1-6, the full variable domain reads DGGITQSPKYLFRKEGQNVTLSCEQNLNHDAMYWYRQDPGQGLRLIYYSQIVNDFQKGDIAEGYSVSREKKESFPLTVTSAQKNPTAFYLCASSTVTDSPLHFGNGTRLTVT.